Each of the 22 T cell receptor beta chains below was sequenced from the same sample in a study of T-cell reconstitution after alpha-beta-depleted transplantation in children. The authors prepared the TCRbeta library with unique molecular identifiers. TCRdb processed the PCR reads anew with MiXCR; each CDR3 protein has one entry. The table lists 230,000 or so distinct CDR3 sequences, more than 7.5% of them singletons, with about 4.8% in the top ten. Material: PBMCs from the stem cell graft donor, obtained from the stem cell graft. The receptor set was obtained from a human donor who donated a stem cell graft to a child with SCID.

This clonotype was seen ten or more times. CDR3 protein: CASSWGAGSNQPQHF. The CDR3 DNA is TGCGCCAGCAGCTGGGGGGCGGGAAGCAATCAGCCCCAGCATTTT. The rearrangement links TRBV5-1 to TRBJ1-5, with D possibly matching TRBD1 (6 bases). The CDR3 contains 15 residues. Germline V gene lookup returns CDR1 SGHRS and CDR2 YFSETQ. Trimming left V 3 bases short and J 1 base short, with 11 bases between.

This clonotype has ten or more counts. The chain employs TRBV5-1 and TRBJ1-5, with D uncertain. CDR1 SGHRS and CDR2 YFSETQ come from the germline V gene. V shed 8 bases and J shed 4 bases, with 16 bases lying between them. CDR3 length equals 14 residues. The CDR3 reads CASQAGYDNQPQHF. DNA for the CDR3: TGCGCCAGTCAAGCGGGATACGATAATCAGCCCCAGCATTTT.

This clonotype was seen at least ten times. The chain carries TRBV5-5 and TRBJ1-6; D may be TRBD1 (5 bases). With 3 bases removed from V and 2 bases from J, the gap between germline ends came to 12 bases. CDR1 is SGHKS, CDR2 YYEKEE, per germline (reference sequence). The CDR3 sequence is 16 residues long. The DNA for the CDR3 is TGTGCCAGCAGCTCCTTCGGGGCAACCTATAATTCACCCCTCCACTTT. Translated: CASSSFGATYNSPLHF.

This clonotype was found many times. The gene calls are TRBV7-9 and TRBJ2-7; D is perhaps TRBD1 or TRBD2 (5 bases each). Per germline, CDR1 SEHNR and CDR2 FQNEAQ (reference sequence). The CDR3 has 15 residues. V lost 3 bases and J 5 bases, leaving 17 bases between the germline ends. CDR3 residues: CASSLDLGTPDEQYF. The CDR3, as DNA: TGTGCCAGCAGCTTGGACCTCGGGACGCCTGACGAGCAGTACTTC.

The table lists this clonotype with many counts. This chain joins TRBV7-2 and TRBJ1-6; no definite D call. Germline V gene sequence: CDR1 SGHTA, CDR2 FQGNSA. Trimming shortened V by 8 bases and J by 10 bases, and 24 bases separated the two germline ends. There are 16 residues in the CDR3. The CDR3 loop reads CASGYSGKGLRSPLHF. The CDR3 nucleotides are TGTGCCAGCGGATACTCCGGTAAAGGCTTGCGGTCACCCCTCCACTTT.

This clonotype was seen at least ten times. V is TRBV20-1 and J is TRBJ2-1; 10 bases match TRBD2. Trimming took 3 bases from V and 5 from J; bases not matched to a gene: 7. The CDR3 extends over 15 amino acids. Germline V gene data show CDR1 as DFQATT and CDR2 as SNEGSKA (reference sequence). Written as DNA, the CDR3 is TGCAGTGCTAGCTCAGCGGGGGGGCATAACAATGAGCAGTTCTTC. Residues: CSASSAGGHNNEQFF.

This clonotype was picked up a small number of times. The chain recombines TRBV18 with TRBJ1-1; possible D gene TRBD1, 6 bases. This CDR3 is 16 amino acids long. V lost 4 bases to trimming and J lost 1 base, with 16 bases between them. CDR1 is KGHSH, CDR2 LQKENI, per germline. CDR3 amino acids: CASSLHPPQGNTEAFF. The CDR3 coding sequence is TGTGCCAGCTCACTCCACCCCCCACAGGGGAACACTGAAGCTTTCTTT.

This clonotype came up many times. V gene TRBV5-1 combines with J gene TRBJ2-1; TRBD2 agrees at 8 bases. The CDR3 has 13 residues. J lost 5 bases, V lost 6 bases, and 4 bases had no gene match. Germline CDR1 SGHRS, CDR2 YFSETQ. CDR3 bases: TGCGCCAGCAAAGCGGGAGAAGACAATGAGCAGTTCTTC. Its protein product is CASKAGEDNEQFF.

This clonotype was detected ten times or more. J is TRBJ2-3 and V is TRBV5-1; TRBD2 agrees at 8 bases. This CDR3 is 18 amino acids long. Germline V gene data show CDR1 as SGHRS and CDR2 as YFSETQ. Trimming cost V 0 bases and J 6 bases; bases outside gene matches: 15. CDR3 region: CASSLVPNGAGALDTQYF. As DNA, the CDR3 is TGCGCCAGCAGCTTGGTCCCCAATGGAGCGGGGGCCCTTGATACGCAGTATTTT.

On this clonotype itself: The germline gene is not matched at one end of the junction; a read error may be the cause. The chain links TRBV9 to TRBJ1-5, with a tentative D call TRBD1 (6 bases). CDR3 length equals 14 residues. CDR1 and CDR2 from the germline V gene are SGDLS and YYNGEE. CDR3 DNA: TGTGTCAGCAGCGTAGGGGGGGCAAGTCAGCCCCAGCATTTT. This encodes CVSSVGGASQPQHF.

This clonotype came up many times. The chain joins TRBV12-3 or TRBV12-4 to TRBJ2-5, with a possible D match to TRBD2 (7 bases). V gave up 3 bases and J gave up 1 base, with 9 bases separating them. The CDR3 contains 14 residues. The CDR3 nucleotides are TGTGCCAGCAGTTTTGGGGGGGCCCAAGAGACCCAGTACTTC. Residues: CASSFGGAQETQYF.

This clonotype occurred many times. V is TRBV24-1 and J is TRBJ2-2, with 8 bases fitting TRBD1. The V gene's germline CDR1 is KGHDR and CDR2 SFDVKD. The CDR3 runs 16 residues. Losses at the gene ends were 3 bases for V and 6 bases for J; bases not matched to a gene: 8. The CDR3 DNA sequence: TGTGCCACCAGTGATCCGAGACAGGGGAGGTCCGGGGAGCTGTTTTTT. It translates to CATSDPRQGRSGELFF.

This clonotype was counted many times. V is TRBV18 and J is TRBJ1-1; 11 nucleotides align to TRBD1. The CDR3 contains 16 residues. After removal of 1 base from V and 1 base from J, the junction contained 2 bases not matched to a gene. Germline loops: CDR1 KGHSH, CDR2 LQKENI. In DNA form, the CDR3 reads TGTGCCAGCTCACCACAAGGGACAGGGGGGAACACTGAAGCTTTCTTT. Protein product: CASSPQGTGGNTEAFF.

On this clonotype itself: A much more abundant neighbour one base away suggests this may be a read error. The chain joins TRBV12-3 or TRBV12-4 to TRBJ2-1, with 8 bases fitting TRBD2. V was clipped by 5 bases and J by 2 bases; unmatched bases: 5. There are 15 residues in the CDR3. CDR3 sequence reads: CASSHQRGPYNEQFF. Written as DNA, the CDR3 is TGTGCCAGCAGTCATCAGCGGGGGCCCTACAATGAGCAGTTCTTC.

This clonotype was recorded at least ten times. This rearrangement joins TRBV20-1 to TRBJ2-1; D possibly corresponds to TRBD2 (7 bases). Germline V gene sequence: CDR1 DFQATT, CDR2 SNEGSKA (reference sequence). The V end lost 6 bases, the J end lost 7 bases, and 16 bases lay between the germline ends. This CDR3 contains 13 residues. The CDR3 region is CSAEGGPLNEQFF. The CDR3, as DNA: TGCAGTGCAGAGGGGGGGCCGTTAAATGAGCAGTTCTTC.

This clonotype has at least ten counts. The chain combines TRBV20-1 with TRBJ1-5, with 7 bases matching TRBD1. V dropped 6 bases and J dropped 1; count of bases not matched to a gene: 3. This CDR3 has 13 residues. The germline V gene has CDR1 DFQATT and CDR2 SNEGSKA (reference sequence). For the CDR3, the DNA is TGCAGTGCCACAGGGGCCAGCAATCAGCCCCAGCATTTT. It yields the protein CSATGASNQPQHF.

This clonotype has ten or more counts. The chain uses TRBV5-5 and TRBJ2-1, with 8 bases aligning to TRBD1. CDR3 length: 15 amino acids. Germline lookup yields CDR1 SGHKS and CDR2 YYEKEE (reference sequence). V lost 2 bases and J lost 10; bases outside the gene matches: 11. CDR3 sequence reads: CASSFFGTGPMEQFF. The CDR3, as DNA: TGTGCCAGCAGCTTTTTTGGGACAGGCCCCATGGAGCAGTTCTTC. The full variable domain, completed using reference TRBV5-5 and TRBJ2-1, is DAGVTQSPTHLIKTRGQQVTLRCSPISGHKSVSWYQQVLGQGPQFIFQYYEKEERGRGNFPDRFSARQFPNYSSELNVNALLLGDSALYLCASSFFGTGPMEQFFGPGTRLTVL.

Of note for this clonotype: Since a much larger clone is just one base distant, this may be a read error. V usage is TRBV12-3 or TRBV12-4 and J usage is TRBJ2-6; no clear D gene. This CDR3 comprises 16 residues. The germline V and J ends were trimmed by 7 bases and 2 bases, with 15 bases remaining between them. The CDR3 loop reads CASITRSSPGANVLTF. CDR3 DNA sequence: TGTGCCAGCATTACCCGATCGTCTCCTGGGGCCAACGTCCTGACTTTC.

This clonotype was seen repeatedly, ten times or more. The genes are TRBV5-5 and TRBJ1-1; no clear D. Germline CDR1 and CDR2: SGHKS and YYEKEE (reference sequence). The CDR3 spans 16 residues. V was cut by 1 base and J by 4 bases, with 17 bases left in between. The CDR3: CASSLNTDMRGTEAFF. The CDR3 DNA reads TGTGCCAGCAGCTTGAACACAGACATGCGTGGCACTGAAGCTTTCTTT.

This clonotype was detected ten times or more. The chain has TRBV7-3 and TRBJ1-1; weak D call: TRBD1 (5 bases). Trimming took off 1 base at V and 5 bases at J, with 14 bases between the two ends. CDR1 is SGHTA, CDR2 FQGTGA, per germline. This CDR3 spans 15 amino acids. The CDR3 is CASSLNQGRRTEAFF. The CDR3 DNA sequence: TGTGCCAGCAGCTTAAATCAGGGTAGAAGGACTGAAGCTTTCTTT.

This clonotype was detected many times. The V call is TRBV6-1, the J call TRBJ2-5; 9 bases fit TRBD1. The CDR3 sequence is 16 residues long. V was pared by 6 bases and J by 3 bases, with 11 bases of the junction left unmatched. Germline CDR1 MNHNS, CDR2 SASEGT. CDR3 bases: TGTGCCAGCAGCCGACAGGGGGGATATCCCGAAGAGACCCAGTACTTC. This encodes CASSRQGGYPEETQYF.

This clonotype was recorded a few times. The gene calls are TRBV3-1 and TRBJ2-3; D is undetermined. Trimming pared 1 base from V and 4 bases from J, leaving 0 bases between. CDR1 is LGHDT and CDR2 is YNNKEL in the germline V gene (reference sequence). This CDR3 has 11 residues. In DNA, the CDR3 is TGTGCCAGCAGCCAAGCAGATACGCAGTATTTT. Translated: CASSQADTQYF.